The 14 T cell receptor beta chains reported below all come from one sample, sequenced in a study of blood T cells in healthy people across ages. Using a J-beta primer mix together with a sample-barcoded 5' primer, a second PCR was run for roughly 6 to 12 cycles. TCRdb re-called the 5' RACE reads with MiXCR, one entry per CDR3 protein. The profile shows about 930,000 distinct CDR3 sequences, just under 30% of them singletons. The same sample was also used in a study of T cells of mothers and their children.

Material: blood. These receptors were collected from a woman aged 40-49 years in good health.

This clonotype was seen ten or more times. V gene TRBV10-2 combines with J gene TRBJ2-5; D is undetermined. Trimming shortened V by 0 bases and J by 4 bases, and 12 bases separated the two germline ends. Germline V gene lookup returns CDR1 WSHSY and CDR2 SAAADI. CDR3 length equals 15 residues. Written as DNA, the CDR3 is TGCGCCAGCAGTGAGTCGACCGTACAAGCAGAGACCCAGTACTTC. Amino acids: CASSESTVQAETQYF.

The chain carries TRBV19 and TRBJ2-2, with 7 bases that match TRBD1. CDR3 length: 14 residues. The germline gives CDR1 LNHDA, CDR2 SQIVND (reference sequence). With V trimmed by 3 bases and J by 7 bases, 5 bases remained unmatched. The CDR3 DNA reads TGTGCCAGTAGTATCGAGGGGGCTATCGGGGAGCTGTTTTTT. Residues: CASSIEGAIGELFF.

The chain joins TRBV4-1 to TRBJ2-1, with 7 bases matching TRBD2. The last part of the DNA fits TRBJ2-7 better; the J call may be wrong. This CDR3 has 17 amino acids. CDR1 and CDR2 from the germline V gene are MGHRA and YSYEKL. The CDR3 here is CASSQDPSGTSYNEQYF. The CDR3 DNA reads TGCGCCAGCAGCCAAGATCCGAGCGGGACCTCCTACAATGAGCAGTACTTC.

The V call is TRBV27, the J call TRBJ2-3; the D gene is possibly TRBD2 (5 bases). This CDR3 has 14 amino acids. The germline gives CDR1 MNHEY, CDR2 SMNVEV (reference sequence). Between the trimmed V and J ends, which lost 5 bases and 3 bases, there was a span of 12 bases. CDR3 amino acids: CASSTYRDTDTQYF. CDR3 nucleotide sequence: TGTGCCAGCAGTACCTACCGGGATACAGATACGCAGTATTTT.

This clonotype came up many times. The rearrangement uses TRBV6-2 or TRBV6-3 and TRBJ2-1; TRBD1 might be the D (6 bases). The V end lost 6 bases, the J end lost 10 bases, and 13 bases lay between the germline ends. Looked up from germline, CDR1 is MNHEY and CDR2 is SVGEGT. This CDR3 has 12 amino acids. The CDR3 coding sequence is TGTGCCAGCAGCGGACAGCTAAAGGAGCAGTTCTTC. This translates into CASSGQLKEQFF.

This clonotype turned up a few times. The chain uses TRBV12-3 or TRBV12-4 and TRBJ1-1, with D possibly being TRBD1 (5 bases). V lost 6 bases and J 1 base, leaving 18 bases between the germline ends. This CDR3 comprises 16 residues. Here the CDR3 reads CASRSMGRRQNTEAFF. CDR3 nucleotides: TGTGCCAGCAGGAGCATGGGGCGGAGACAGAACACTGAAGCTTTCTTT.

This clonotype was seen a few times. A much larger clone is a single base away; this may be a read error. V usage is TRBV9 and J usage is TRBJ1-2, with TRBD1 identical over 8 bases. Trimming took 4 bases from V and 0 from J; bases not matched to a gene: 5. The CDR3 totals 15 residues. Germline assignment: CDR1 SGDLS and CDR2 YYNGEE. The CDR3 here is CASSTGQGPNYGYTF. The CDR3 region has the DNA TGTGCCAGCAGCACCGGACAGGGCCCTAACTATGGCTACACCTTC.

The chain carries TRBV5-1 and TRBJ2-5, with 14 bases identical to TRBD2. The length of the CDR3 is 19 residues. Germline-derived CDR1 and CDR2 are SGHRS and YFSETQ. V lost 3 bases to trimming and J lost 4 bases; unmatched junction nucleotides: 14. In nucleotides, the CDR3 is TGCGCCAGCAGCTCGACGATTCTCGGACTAGCGGGGGGAAGAGAGACCCAGTACTTC. Translation gives CASSSTILGLAGGRETQYF.

This clonotype was counted many times. The chain combines TRBV15 with TRBJ2-4; no clear D. The germline V and J ends were trimmed by 0 bases and 2 bases, with 5 bases remaining between them. The CDR3 is made up of 14 amino acids. Germline V lookup: CDR1 LNHNV, CDR2 YYDKDF (reference sequence). CDR3 bases: TGTGCCACCAGCAGAGACAGCACCAAAAACATTCAGTACTTC. Translated: CATSRDSTKNIQYF. Together with reference TRBV15 and TRBJ2-4, the CDR3 gives the full variable domain: DAMVIQNPRYQVTQFGKPVTLSCSQTLNHNVMYWYQQKSSQAPKLLFHYYDKDFNNEADTPDNFQSRRPNTSFCFLDIRSPGLGDTAMYLCATSRDSTKNIQYFGAGTRLSVL.

This clonotype was observed many times. The chain uses TRBV18 and TRBJ2-1, with D hard to call. The V end was cut by 8 bases, the J end by 3 bases, with 8 bases between. Germline V gene sequence: CDR1 KGHSH, CDR2 LQKENI. The CDR3 is 12 residues long. CDR3 nucleotides: TGTGCCAGCAGCCCCCACTACAATGAGCAGTTCTTC. This codes for CASSPHYNEQFF. Based on the CDR3 plus reference TRBV18 and TRBJ2-1, the full variable domain is NAGVMQNPRHLVRRRGQEARLRCSPMKGHSHVYWYRQLPEEGLKFMVYLQKENIIDESGMPKERFSAEFPKEGPSILRIQQVVRGDSAAYFCASSPHYNEQFFGPGTRLTVL.

CDR3 coding DNA: TGTGCCAGCAGCAAGGGACAGAGCTCTGGGGCCAACGTCCTGACTTTC. It encodes CASSKGQSSGANVLTF. The rearrangement joins TRBV3-1 to TRBJ2-6, with 7 bases aligning to TRBD1. The CDR3 totals 16 residues. The V segment lost 5 bases and the J segment 0 bases; nucleotides outside the gene matches: 4. The germline V gene encodes CDR1 LGHDT and CDR2 YNNKEL (reference sequence).

This clonotype was counted many times. This rearrangement joins TRBV4-1 to TRBJ1-1; tentatively, D is TRBD1 (6 bases). Trimming pared 4 bases from V and 0 bases from J, leaving 18 bases between. The CDR3 runs 17 residues. CDR1 and CDR2 from the germline V gene are MGHRA and YSYEKL. In DNA, the CDR3 is TGCGCCAGCAGCCCCCGTCGGGGGGCGAACATGAACACTGAAGCTTTCTTT. Translated, it gives CASSPRRGANMNTEAFF.

The V call is TRBV2, the J call TRBJ2-2; D perhaps matches TRBD2 (5 bases). Germline CDR1 and CDR2: SNHLY and FYNNEI. The CDR3 is 13 amino acids. Trimming cost V 4 bases and J 5 bases, with 8 bases left between them. CDR3 sequence (DNA): TGTGCCAGCAGTGGGGGAGAGACCGGGGAGCTGTTTTTT. Protein product: CASSGGETGELFF. The full variable domain, with the rest looked up from reference TRBV2 and TRBJ2-2, is EPEVTQTPSHQVTQMGQEVILRCVPISNHLYFYWYRQILGQKVEFLVSFYNNEISEKSEIFDDQFSVERPDGSNFTLKIRSTKLEDSAMYFCASSGGETGELFFGEGSRLTVL.

The chain joins TRBV5-5 to TRBJ2-5, with 7 bases aligning to TRBD1. There are 15 residues in the CDR3. V lost 5 bases to trimming and J lost 5 bases; unmatched junction nucleotides: 12. Germline V CDR1 and CDR2: SGHKS, YYEKEE (reference sequence). The CDR3 nucleotides are TGTGCCAGCAGTGCAGGAACAGGGGTACTGGAGACCCAGTACTTC. Encoded protein: CASSAGTGVLETQYF.